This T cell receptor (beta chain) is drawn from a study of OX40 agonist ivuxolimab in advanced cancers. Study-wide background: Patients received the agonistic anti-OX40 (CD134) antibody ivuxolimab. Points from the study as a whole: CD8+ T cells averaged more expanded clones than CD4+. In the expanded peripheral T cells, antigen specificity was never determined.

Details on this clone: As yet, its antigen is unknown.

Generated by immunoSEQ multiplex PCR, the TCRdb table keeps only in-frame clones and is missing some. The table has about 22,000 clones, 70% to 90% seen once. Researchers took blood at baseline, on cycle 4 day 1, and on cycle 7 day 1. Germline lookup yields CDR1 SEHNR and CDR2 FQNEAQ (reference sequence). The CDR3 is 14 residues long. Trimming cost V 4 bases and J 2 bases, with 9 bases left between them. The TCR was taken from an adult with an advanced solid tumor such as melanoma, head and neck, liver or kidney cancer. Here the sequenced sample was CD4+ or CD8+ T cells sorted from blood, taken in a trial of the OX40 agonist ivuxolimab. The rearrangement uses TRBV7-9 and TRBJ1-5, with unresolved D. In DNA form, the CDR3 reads TGTGCCAGCAGCTCGGGCCCCGGCAATCAGCCCCAGCATTTT. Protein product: CASSSGPGNQPQHF.